Detailed here is one TCR beta chain. The protocol was immunoSEQ multiplex PCR, while the TCRdb copy is restricted to in-frame clones and leaves out a portion. The data hold around 130,000 clones, with 88% observed a single time. CDR1 is LGHDT and CDR2 is YNNKEL in the germline V gene (reference sequence). Germline trimming cut 5 bases from V and 3 bases from J; bases unmatched to any gene: 5. The CDR3 runs to 14 residues. This record comes from a study of blood T cell repertoires in COVID-19. The sample taken for sequencing was peripheral blood. The receptor was derived from a man aged 60-69 years with active or convalescent COVID-19. The genes are TRBV3-1 (or the pseudogene TRBV3-2) and TRBJ1-2, with TRBD1 matching 8 bases. CDR3 sequence reads: CASSWLTGDYGYTF. The CDR3 DNA follows: TGTGCCAGCAGCTGGTTGACAGGGGACTATGGCTACACCTTC.